This TCR beta chain was recovered during a study of human T cells and chemical hapten exposure. Study observations and caveats: Alopecia in all donors means immunity may differ from healthy individuals.

TCRdb reprocessed the RACE reads with MiXCR, giving one entry per CDR3 protein. Among approximately 80,000 distinct CDR3 sequences listed, about 10% were seen once. CDR3 size: 18 residues. V lost 1 base to trimming and J lost 4 bases, with 24 bases between them. Germline lookup yields CDR1 SGHRS and CDR2 YFSETQ. This clonotype appeared a few times. Its antigen remains unidentified. Time point defined: patch test 2, 6 weeks after DPC sensitization. As to treatment: therapeutic diphenylcyclopropenone sensitization with weekly scalp DPC. V is TRBV5-1 and J is TRBJ2-7; possibly TRBD1 or TRBD2 for D (5 bases each). This TCR came from a woman aged 30 to 39 with alopecia areata. Some clones in this sample may be carry-over from other donors' samples. Sequenced here: whole blood, sampled in connection with sensitization to the hapten diphenylcyclopropenone (DPC). This CDR3 reads CASSLWFGAAGKLYEQYF. The CDR3 DNA reads TGCGCCAGCAGCTTGTGGTTCGGGGCAGCCGGAAAGTTATACGAGCAGTACTTC.